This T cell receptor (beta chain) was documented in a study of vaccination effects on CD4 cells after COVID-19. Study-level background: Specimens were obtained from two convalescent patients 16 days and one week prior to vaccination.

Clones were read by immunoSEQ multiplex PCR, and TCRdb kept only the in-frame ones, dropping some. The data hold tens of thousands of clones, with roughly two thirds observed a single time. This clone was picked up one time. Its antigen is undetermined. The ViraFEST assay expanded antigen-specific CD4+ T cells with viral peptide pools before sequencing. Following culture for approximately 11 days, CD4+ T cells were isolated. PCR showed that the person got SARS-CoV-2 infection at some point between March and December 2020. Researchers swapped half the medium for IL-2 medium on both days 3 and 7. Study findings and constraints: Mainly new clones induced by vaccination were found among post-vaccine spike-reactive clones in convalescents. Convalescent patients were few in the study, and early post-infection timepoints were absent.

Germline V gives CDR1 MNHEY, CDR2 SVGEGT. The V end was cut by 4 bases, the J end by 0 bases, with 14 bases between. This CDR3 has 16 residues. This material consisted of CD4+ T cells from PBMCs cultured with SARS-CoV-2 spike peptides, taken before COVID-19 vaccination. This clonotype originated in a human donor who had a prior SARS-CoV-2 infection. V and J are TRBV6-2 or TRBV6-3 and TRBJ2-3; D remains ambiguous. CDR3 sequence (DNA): TGTGCCAGCAGTTGGTCATCATCCTATAGCACAGATACGCAGTATTTT. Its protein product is CASSWSSSYSTDTQYF.